This T cell receptor (beta chain) was sequenced during a study of cytomegalovirus exposure and HLA in healthy donors. Overall study findings and caveats: Reportedly, a later analysis found an Asian-associated ancestry cluster had fewer N-insertions than the roughly 670-donor mean. Only CMV serostatus was available as immune exposure information. TCR beta chains numbering roughly 150 were designated cytomegalovirus-associated. In vitro checks showed that a few CMV-associated chains really do target CMV antigens.

The germline V gene encodes CDR1 LNHNV and CDR2 YYDKDF (reference sequence). The ends were cut back, 6 bases at V and 10 bases at J, with 25 bases in the middle. The CDR3 runs to 16 residues. PCR amplification relied on 60 Vbeta primers (plus 13 Jbeta primers). TCRdb's copy holds only in-frame clones and misses some; the assay was immunoSEQ multiplex PCR. The data contain roughly 100,000 clones, around 73% of them seen just once; the ten biggest clones take up under 1.5%. Comment on this clone: Its specificity is not known.

The receptor comes from a young man in good health and CMV-seronegative. The chain uses TRBV15 and TRBJ2-1; D is possibly TRBD2 (7 bases). Sequenced: PBMCs. The DNA of the CDR3 is TGTGCCACCAGAAACCTCCGGGGGGCTATTATCAAAGAGCAGTTCTTC. It encodes CATRNLRGAIIKEQFF.